Reported below is one T cell receptor beta chain. Its antigen is as yet unknown. This CDR3 contains 15 residues. J was trimmed by 5 bases and V by 2 bases; bases with no gene match: 6. Germline lookup yields CDR1 SGHVS and CDR2 FNYEAQ. This sample was taken from a study of identical twins. Study-wide points: A cross-sectional statistical analysis, not follow-up of the same donors, supported the conclusions.

In TCRdb, the 5' RACE reads were re-called with MiXCR into one record per CDR3 protein. The repertoire consists of approximately 1.8 million distinct CDR3 sequences, with roughly a third occurring once and the leading ten covering around 0.3%. The chain combines TRBV7-6 with TRBJ2-5; 9 bases match TRBD2. The specimen sequenced was cord blood. This receptor was taken from a newborn girl in good health. Here the CDR3 reads CASSLRVAGAETQYF. In nucleotides, the CDR3 is TGTGCCAGCAGCTTAAGGGTAGCGGGAGCTGAGACCCAGTACTTC. Full variable domain (remainder filled in from reference TRBV7-6 and TRBJ2-5): GAGVSQSPRYKVTKRGQDVALRCDPISGHVSLYWYRQALGQGPEFLTYFNYEAQQDKSGLPNDRFSAERPEGSISTLTIQRTEQRDSAMYRCASSLRVAGAETQYFGPGTRLLVL.